This T cell receptor beta chain was recovered during a study of blood T cell repertoires in COVID-19. The CDR3 extends over 16 amino acids. The V and J ends lost 1 base and 3 bases respectively, with 15 bases between them. CDR1 is SGHAT, CDR2 FQNNGV, per germline. The repertoire was sequenced with immunoSEQ multiplex PCR; TCRdb's copy has only in-frame clones and lacks some. The repertoire holds 15,000 to 20,000 clones, with approximately 93% as singletons. The receptor was derived from a human donor in a cohort sampled during active COVID-19. The rearrangement links TRBV11-2 to TRBJ1-1; a possible D gene is TRBD1 (5 bases). The sequenced sample consisted of peripheral blood. The CDR3 DNA is TGTGCCAGCAGCTTAGGGGCTTGGGGGAGGGACACTGAAGCTTTCTTT. Its protein is CASSLGAWGRDTEAFF.